This T cell receptor beta chain appears in the sequencing data of a study of regulatory T cells in long-lasting Graves disease. Relying on iRepertoire HTBI primers and Arm-PCR of CDR3 regions, the team built TCR beta libraries. TCRdb analysed the multiplex PCR reads with MiXCR anew, one entry per CDR3 protein. The repertoire has about 560,000 distinct CDR3 sequences, 15% to 20% of them found once; the top ten carry approximately 12%. The time point: newly diagnosed GD, antithyroid drugs for less than 3 months. The TCR library was made from RNA extracted from PBMCs. This clonotype was detected only a few times. These data were also reused for a study on T cells in Graves' hyperthyroidism and ophthalmopathy.

This TCR was sampled from a man aged 18 to 29 with Graves disease. The material was peripheral blood mononuclear cells (PBMCs), obtained at new diagnosis, from a patient treated with antithyroid drugs.

This CDR3 is CASSPGTGASSYEQYF. DNA for the CDR3: TGTGCCAGCAGTCCGGGTACGGGAGCGAGCTCCTACGAGCAGTACTTC. The chain joins TRBV28 to TRBJ2-7; possible D gene TRBD2, 6 bases. Between the trimmed V and J ends, which lost 5 bases and 0 bases, there was a span of 17 bases. The CDR3 totals 16 residues. CDR1 is MDHEN, CDR2 SYDVKM, per germline.